Following are 6 T cell receptor beta chains from one sample sequenced in a study of shared clonotypes between healthy human individuals. The method was immunoSEQ multiplex PCR; TCRdb's version includes in-frame clones alone and lacks a portion of them. The table records hundreds of thousands of clones, approximately 96% of them present only once. The naive CD8 population came from CD45RO-negative cells selected for CCR7, without terminally differentiated effector memory CD45RA+ cells. Sequencing used naive CD8+ T cells sorted from blood. The receptors were gathered from a woman aged 25 to 39 in good health.

The chain links TRBV7-2 to TRBJ2-2; a weak D match, TRBD2 (6 bases). Trimming took 2 bases from V and 2 from J, leaving 12 bases between them. Germline assignment: CDR1 SGHTA and CDR2 FQGNSA. The CDR3 loop spans 16 amino acids. The CDR3 is CASSLTGGINTGELFF. The CDR3 nucleotides are TGTGCCAGCAGCTTAACCGGCGGGATAAACACCGGGGAGCTGTTTTTT.

The gene calls are TRBV6-5 and TRBJ2-3; the D gene is possibly TRBD1 (6 bases). The germline V gene encodes CDR1 MNHEY and CDR2 SVGAGI. The CDR3 covers 14 residues. Trimming removed 2 bases at V and 6 bases at J, with 12 bases between. CDR3 in amino acids: CASSYGRGKDTQYF. As DNA, the CDR3 is TGTGCCAGCAGTTACGGCAGGGGAAAGGATACGCAGTATTTT.

This chain uses TRBV30 with TRBJ1-5, with no clear D. The CDR3 is 13 amino acids. The V end was cut by 0 bases, the J end by 6 bases, with 9 bases between. Germline V gene lookup returns CDR1 GTSNPN and CDR2 SVGIG (reference sequence). This CDR3 is CAWSVHWGQPQHF. DNA of the CDR3: TGTGCCTGGAGTGTACACTGGGGTCAGCCCCAGCATTTT.

The J gene is TRBJ1-6, the V gene TRBV27; D uncertain. The CDR3 has 16 amino acids. From germline, CDR1 is MNHEY and CDR2 SMNVEV (reference sequence). The germline V and J ends were trimmed by 0 bases and 2 bases, with 8 bases remaining between them. CDR3 region: CASSLSLGAYNSPLHF. The CDR3 DNA reads as TGTGCCAGCAGTTTATCTTTGGGAGCCTATAATTCACCCCTCCACTTT.

This rearrangement joins TRBV2 to TRBJ2-3; 7 bases are a match to TRBD1. This CDR3 comprises 15 residues. CDR1 is SNHLY and CDR2 is FYNNEI in the germline V gene. V dropped 5 bases and J dropped 0; count of bases not matched to a gene: 5. This CDR3 reads CASSPGTASTDTQYF. The CDR3 coding sequence is TGTGCCAGCAGTCCAGGGACAGCTAGCACAGATACGCAGTATTTT. Drawing the rest from reference TRBV2 and TRBJ2-3, the complete variable domain is EPEVTQTPSHQVTQMGQEVILRCVPISNHLYFYWYRQILGQKVEFLVSFYNNEISEKSEIFDDQFSVERPDGSNFTLKIRSTKLEDSAMYFCASSPGTASTDTQYFGPGTRLTVL.

The chain couples TRBV7-9 to TRBJ1-3, with D unresolved. This CDR3 spans 15 amino acids. Deletions cut 3 bases from V and 2 bases from J, with 11 bases between. Per germline, CDR1 SEHNR and CDR2 FQNEAQ (reference sequence). The CDR3 bases are TGTGCCAGCAGCTTTCTTCCCGGACCTGGAAACACCATATATTTT. It encodes CASSFLPGPGNTIYF. Combining the CDR3 with reference TRBV7-9 and TRBJ1-3 gives the whole variable domain DTGVSQNPRHKITKRGQNVTFRCDPISEHNRLYWYRQTLGQGPEFLTYFQNEAQLEKSRLLSDRFSAERPKGSFSTLEIQRTEQGDSAMYLCASSFLPGPGNTIYFGEGSWLTVV.